These T cell receptor beta chains were read from a single sample in a study of blood T cell repertoires in COVID-19. Profiling relied on immunoSEQ multiplex PCR, and the TCRdb table lists in-frame clones only, not all of them. Of about 58,000 clones in the sample, 89% were seen once. The sample consisted of peripheral blood. All receptors derive from a woman in her sixties or seventies with active COVID-19. The CDR3 runs from the conserved cysteine through the conserved F or W. Fields, in order: D gene, clone size, V gene, J gene, CDR3 DNA, CDR3 protein. A D gene is named only where the DNA matches it firmly. A row's size may be missing; if present it is once, few, many or a size class.

d_gene: .
abundance: .
v_gene: TRBV2
j_gene: TRBJ1-4
CDR3nt: TGTGCCAGCAGTGCGATCGGGTCAACTAATGAAAAACTGTTTTTT
CDR3aa: CASSAIGSTNEKLFF

d_gene: TRBD1
abundance: .
v_gene: TRBV3-1/TRBV3-2
j_gene: TRBJ1-1
CDR3nt: TGTGCCAGCAGCCAAGAACGGCTGGCCAGGGGGCTCACTGAAGCTTTCTTT
CDR3aa: CASSQERLARGLTEAFF

d_gene: .
abundance: .
v_gene: TRBV4-1
j_gene: TRBJ1-4
CDR3nt: TGCGCCAGCAGCCAAGATGCCAGGCTCCGGAATGAAAAACTGTTTTTT
CDR3aa: CASSQDARLRNEKLFF

d_gene: .
abundance: .
v_gene: TRBV2
j_gene: TRBJ2-3
CDR3nt: TGTGCCAGCAGTGAAGCGCTTAGCCAGACGCAGTATTTT
CDR3aa: CASSEALSQTQYF

d_gene: .
abundance: .
v_gene: TRBV30
j_gene: TRBJ1-1
CDR3nt: TGTGCCTGGAGACAGAACACTGAAGCTTTCTTT
CDR3aa: CAWRQNTEAFF

d_gene: .
abundance: .
v_gene: TRBV5-6
j_gene: TRBJ2-1
CDR3nt: TGTGCCAGCAGCTTGGGGGGCCATAGCTCCTACAATGAGCAGTTCTTC
CDR3aa: CASSLGGHSSYNEQFF

d_gene: .
abundance: .
v_gene: TRBV18
j_gene: TRBJ1-2
CDR3nt: TGTGCCAGCTCACCACGCGACAGGTCTGACTATGGCTACACCTTC
CDR3aa: CASSPRDRSDYGYTF

d_gene: TRBD1
abundance: .
v_gene: TRBV7-4
j_gene: TRBJ1-5
CDR3nt: TGTGCCAGCAACCTACTTGTCCCAGGGGGCGGGGATCAGCCCCAGCATTTT
CDR3aa: CASNLLVPGGGDQPQHF

d_gene: .
abundance: .
v_gene: TRBV19
j_gene: TRBJ2-1
CDR3nt: TGTGCCAGTAGTATAGCCCAGGGCAATGAGCAGTTCTTC
CDR3aa: CASSIAQGNEQFF

d_gene: TRBD1
abundance: .
v_gene: TRBV9
j_gene: TRBJ1-2
CDR3nt: TGTGCCAGCAGCGTTCAAGGACAGGGGGACTATGGCTACACCTTC
CDR3aa: CASSVQGQGDYGYTF

d_gene: TRBD1
abundance: .
v_gene: TRBV29-1
j_gene: TRBJ1-2
CDR3nt: TGCAGCGCCGAAACAGGGGAGGCCTATGGCTACACCTTC
CDR3aa: CSAETGEAYGYTF

d_gene: .
abundance: .
v_gene: TRBV19
j_gene: TRBJ1-1
CDR3nt: TGTGCCAGTAGGAAAATAGGGGGCACTGAAGCTTTCTTT
CDR3aa: CASRKIGGTEAFF

d_gene: TRBD1
abundance: .
v_gene: TRBV3-1/TRBV3-2
j_gene: TRBJ1-5
CDR3nt: TGTGCCAGCAGCTTAGGACAGGGGGGATACCAGCCCCAGCATTTT
CDR3aa: CASSLGQGGYQPQHF

d_gene: TRBD2
abundance: .
v_gene: TRBV9
j_gene: TRBJ2-3
CDR3nt: TGTGCCAGCAGCGCCTTCCGGGGGGGGCAGTATTTT
CDR3aa: CASSAFRGGQYF

d_gene: .
abundance: .
v_gene: TRBV5-1
j_gene: TRBJ2-3
CDR3nt: TGCGCCAGCAGCCAGGACTTGACCGGAAGCACAGATACGCAGTATTTT
CDR3aa: CASSQDLTGSTDTQYF

d_gene: TRBD1
abundance: .
v_gene: TRBV5-4
j_gene: TRBJ1-1
CDR3nt: TGTGCCAGCAGCCGACCGACAGGGTTGAACACTGAAGCTTTCTTT
CDR3aa: CASSRPTGLNTEAFF

d_gene: .
abundance: .
v_gene: TRBV3-1/TRBV3-2
j_gene: TRBJ1-4
CDR3nt: TGTGCCAGCAGCTACGGACAGAATGAAAAACTGTTTTTT
CDR3aa: CASSYGQNEKLFF

d_gene: .
abundance: .
v_gene: TRBV5-4
j_gene: TRBJ1-3
CDR3nt: TGTGCCAGCAGCTTGGCCGGTAGCTCTGGAAACACCATATATTTT
CDR3aa: CASSLAGSSGNTIYF

d_gene: .
abundance: .
v_gene: TRBV25-1
j_gene: TRBJ2-3
CDR3nt: TGTGCCAGCAGTGATCCCCCGGGCAGGGGTAGGACAGATACGCAGTATTTT
CDR3aa: CASSDPPGRGRTDTQYF

d_gene: TRBD1
abundance: .
v_gene: TRBV5-6
j_gene: TRBJ2-1
CDR3nt: TGTGCCAGCAGCATACGCCTCCGGGACAGGGGGTACAATGAGCAGTTCTTC
CDR3aa: CASSIRLRDRGYNEQFF

d_gene: .
abundance: .
v_gene: TRBV19
j_gene: TRBJ2-7
CDR3nt: TGTGCCAGTAGCCCACGGCAGGGAAGGGTGGCTAGCTCCTACGAGCAGTACTTC
CDR3aa: CASSPRQGRVASSYEQYF

d_gene: TRBD1
abundance: .
v_gene: TRBV7-6
j_gene: TRBJ2-7
CDR3nt: TGTGCCAGCAGCTTAGAGGACAGGGGGGACTACGAGCAGTACTTC
CDR3aa: CASSLEDRGDYEQYF

d_gene: .
abundance: .
v_gene: TRBV4-1
j_gene: TRBJ1-2
CDR3nt: TGCGCCAGCAGCCAAGATCAACTCTATGGCTACACCTTC
CDR3aa: CASSQDQLYGYTF

d_gene: TRBD1
abundance: .
v_gene: TRBV11-2
j_gene: TRBJ2-1
CDR3nt: TGTGCCAGCAGCTTACCAGGGGGCGGGGAGCAGTTCTTC
CDR3aa: CASSLPGGGEQFF

d_gene: .
abundance: .
v_gene: TRBV6-6
j_gene: TRBJ2-1
CDR3nt: TGTGCCAGCAGTTACCCCCAGACAGCCTACAATGAGCAGTTCTTC
CDR3aa: CASSYPQTAYNEQFF

d_gene: .
abundance: .
v_gene: TRBV9
j_gene: TRBJ2-1
CDR3nt: TGTGCCAGCAGCGTGGGGCTAGAATACAATGAGCAGTTCTTC
CDR3aa: CASSVGLEYNEQFF

d_gene: .
abundance: once
v_gene: TRBV6-2/TRBV6-3
j_gene: TRBJ2-1
CDR3nt: TGTGCCAGCAGCCCGAGCAATGAGCAGTTCTTC
CDR3aa: CASSPSNEQFF

d_gene: TRBD1
abundance: .
v_gene: TRBV12-3/TRBV12-4
j_gene: TRBJ1-3
CDR3nt: TGTGCCAGCAGTTGGACAGGGTCAGACACCATATATTTT
CDR3aa: CASSWTGSDTIYF

d_gene: TRBD2
abundance: .
v_gene: TRBV3-1/TRBV3-2
j_gene: TRBJ2-7
CDR3nt: TGTGCCAGCAGCCACGGGACTAGCGGGCCCAAGAGCTCCTACGAGCAGTACTTC
CDR3aa: CASSHGTSGPKSSYEQYF

d_gene: .
abundance: .
v_gene: TRBV6-4
j_gene: TRBJ1-6
CDR3nt: TGTGCCAGCAGTGAACACAGCGGAGGTTCACCCCTCCACTTT
CDR3aa: CASSEHSGGSPLHF

d_gene: TRBD1
abundance: .
v_gene: TRBV18
j_gene: TRBJ2-2
CDR3nt: TGTGCCAGCTCACCAATGAAGACAGGGCTAGGCGGCACCGGGGAGCTGTTTTTT
CDR3aa: CASSPMKTGLGGTGELFF

d_gene: TRBD1
abundance: .
v_gene: TRBV2
j_gene: TRBJ1-2
CDR3nt: TGTGCCAGCACCCCGACAGGGACTCATGGCTACACCTTC
CDR3aa: CASTPTGTHGYTF

d_gene: TRBD2
abundance: .
v_gene: TRBV7-9
j_gene: TRBJ2-7
CDR3nt: TGTGCCAGCAGCTTAGCGAAGAGCGGGGGCCTCTACGAGCAGTACTTC
CDR3aa: CASSLAKSGGLYEQYF

d_gene: TRBD2
abundance: .
v_gene: TRBV6-2/TRBV6-3
j_gene: TRBJ2-7
CDR3nt: TGTGCCAGCAGCACCAGACTAGCGGGGCCCTACTACGAGCAGTACTTC
CDR3aa: CASSTRLAGPYYEQYF

d_gene: .
abundance: .
v_gene: TRBV6-5
j_gene: TRBJ2-5
CDR3nt: TGTGCCAGCAGTTGGGGGCTCCAAGAGACCCAGTACTTC
CDR3aa: CASSWGLQETQYF

d_gene: TRBD1
abundance: .
v_gene: TRBV19
j_gene: TRBJ1-5
CDR3nt: TGTGCCACTCATAGCCTCGGACAGGGGAGAAGCAATCAGCCCCAGCATTTT
CDR3aa: CATHSLGQGRSNQPQHF